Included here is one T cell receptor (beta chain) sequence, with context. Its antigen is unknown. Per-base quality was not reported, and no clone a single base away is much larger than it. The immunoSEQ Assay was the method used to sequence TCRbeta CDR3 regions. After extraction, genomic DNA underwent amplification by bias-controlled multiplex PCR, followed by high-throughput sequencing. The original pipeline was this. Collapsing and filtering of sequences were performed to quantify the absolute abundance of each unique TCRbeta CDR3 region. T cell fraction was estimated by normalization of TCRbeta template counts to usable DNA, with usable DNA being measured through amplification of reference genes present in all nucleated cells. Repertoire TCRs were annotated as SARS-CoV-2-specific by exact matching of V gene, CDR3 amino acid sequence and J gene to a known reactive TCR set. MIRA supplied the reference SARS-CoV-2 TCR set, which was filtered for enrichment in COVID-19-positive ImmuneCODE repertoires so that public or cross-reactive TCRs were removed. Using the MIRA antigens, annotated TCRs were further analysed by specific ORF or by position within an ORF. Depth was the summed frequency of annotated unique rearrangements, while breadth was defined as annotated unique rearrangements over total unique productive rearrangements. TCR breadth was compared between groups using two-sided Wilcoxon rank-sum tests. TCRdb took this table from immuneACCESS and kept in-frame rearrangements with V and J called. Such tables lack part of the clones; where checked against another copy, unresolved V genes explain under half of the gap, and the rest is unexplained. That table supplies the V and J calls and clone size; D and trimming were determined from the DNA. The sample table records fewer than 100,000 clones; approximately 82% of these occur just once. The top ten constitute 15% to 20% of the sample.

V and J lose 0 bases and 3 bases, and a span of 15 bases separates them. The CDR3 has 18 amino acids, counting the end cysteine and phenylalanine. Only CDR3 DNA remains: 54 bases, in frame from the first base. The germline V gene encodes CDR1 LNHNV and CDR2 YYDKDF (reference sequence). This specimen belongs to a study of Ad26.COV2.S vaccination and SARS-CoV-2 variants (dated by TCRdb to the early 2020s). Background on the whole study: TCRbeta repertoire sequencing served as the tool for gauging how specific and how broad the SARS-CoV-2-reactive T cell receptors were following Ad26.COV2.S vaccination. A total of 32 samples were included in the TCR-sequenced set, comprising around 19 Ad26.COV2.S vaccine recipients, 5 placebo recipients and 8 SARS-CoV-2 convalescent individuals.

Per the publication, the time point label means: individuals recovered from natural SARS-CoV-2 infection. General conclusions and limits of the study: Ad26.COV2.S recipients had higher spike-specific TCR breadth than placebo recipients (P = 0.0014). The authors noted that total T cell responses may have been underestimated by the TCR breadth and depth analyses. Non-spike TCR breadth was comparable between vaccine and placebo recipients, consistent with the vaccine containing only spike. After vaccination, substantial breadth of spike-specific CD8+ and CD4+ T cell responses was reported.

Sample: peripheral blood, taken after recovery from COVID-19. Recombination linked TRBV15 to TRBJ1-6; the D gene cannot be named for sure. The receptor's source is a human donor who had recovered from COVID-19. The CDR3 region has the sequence CATSRDYGGINYNSPLHF. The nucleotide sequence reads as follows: TGTGCCACCAGCAGAGATTACGGAGGAATTAACTATAATTCACCCCTCCACTTT. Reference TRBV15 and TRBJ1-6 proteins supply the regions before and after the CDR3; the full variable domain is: DAMVIQNPRYQVTQFGKPVTLSCSQTLNHNVMYWYQQKSSQAPKLLFHYYDKDFNNEADTPDNFQSRRPNTSFCFLDIRSPGLGDTAMYLCATSRDYGGINYNSPLHFGNGTRLTVT.